The 29 T cell receptor beta chains below come from one sample, sequenced in a study of blood T cell repertoires in COVID-19. Sequencing used immunoSEQ multiplex PCR; TCRdb keeps in-frame clones, though not all of them. The repertoire holds 150,000 to 200,000 clones, 85% to 90% seen once, with approximately 9.9% in the top ten. The sequenced sample consisted of peripheral blood. All receptors come from a woman aged 60-70 years with COVID-19, enrolled during active disease.

The table lists this clone with a few counts. The chain has TRBV7-6 and TRBJ1-2, with 8 positions matching TRBD1. This CDR3 is built from 15 residues. V lost 0 bases, J lost 2 bases, and 2 bases stayed unmatched. Germline CDR1 reads SGHVS; CDR2 reads FNYEAQ. The CDR3 loop is CASSLARQGNYGYTF. CDR3 nucleotides: TGTGCCAGCAGCTTAGCGCGACAGGGGAACTATGGCTACACCTTC.

The chain joins TRBV7-6 to TRBJ2-7, with 7 bases identical to TRBD1. V shed 4 bases, J shed 6 bases, and the junction held 12 bases outside the gene matches. Per germline, CDR1 SGHVS and CDR2 FNYEAQ. The CDR3 covers 15 residues. The CDR3 protein is CASSSGPGQSIEQYF. CDR3 in DNA: TGTGCCAGCAGCTCAGGTCCGGGACAGTCTATCGAGCAGTACTTC.

V and J are TRBV3-1 (or the pseudogene TRBV3-2) and TRBJ1-6, with 7 bases that match TRBD1. V shed 1 base, J shed 9 bases, and the junction held 6 bases outside the gene matches. This CDR3 region has 15 residues. Germline CDR1 is LGHDT and CDR2 is YNNKEL (reference sequence). This CDR3 reads CASSQVSQGGSPLHF. As DNA, the CDR3 is TGTGCCAGCAGCCAAGTTAGCCAGGGGGGTTCACCCCTCCACTTT.

The chain links TRBV7-9 to TRBJ1-1; maybe TRBD1 (5 bases). The CDR3 is 14 residues long. The germline gives CDR1 SEHNR, CDR2 FQNEAQ (reference sequence). The V end lost 5 bases, the J end lost 2 bases, and 12 bases lay between the germline ends. The CDR3 sequence: CASSPKGHNTEAFF. The CDR3 nucleotides are TGTGCCAGCAGCCCTAAAGGACACAACACTGAAGCTTTCTTT.

Here the CDR3 DNA reads TGTGCCAGCAGCGTAGAGGGGGTCTCCTACGAGCAGTACTTC. Translated: CASSVEGVSYEQYF. The J gene is TRBJ2-7, the V gene TRBV9, with a possible D match to TRBD1 (6 bases). This CDR3 contains 14 residues. Germline loops: CDR1 SGDLS, CDR2 YYNGEE. V gave up 0 bases and J gave up 0 bases, with 7 bases separating them.

The gene calls are TRBV7-9 and TRBJ1-2; no reliable D call. Germline lookup yields CDR1 SEHNR and CDR2 FQNEAQ (reference sequence). This CDR3 is built from 13 residues. V gave up 2 bases and J gave up 6 bases, with 10 bases separating them. In DNA form, the CDR3 reads TGTGCCAGCAGCTTAATCGGGGTCCATGGCTACACCTTC. As protein: CASSLIGVHGYTF.

The chain uses TRBV19 and TRBJ2-5, with a tentative D call TRBD2 (6 bases). The V end lost 2 bases, the J end lost 3 bases, and 16 bases lay between the germline ends. The V gene's germline CDR1 is LNHDA and CDR2 SQIVND (reference sequence). This CDR3 region has 16 residues. The chain's CDR3 is CASSIMRRGGEETQYF. In nucleotides, the CDR3 is TGTGCCAGTAGTATAATGAGGCGTGGAGGGGAAGAGACCCAGTACTTC.

This clone showed up just once. The DNA for the CDR3 is TGTGCCAGCAGCAAGGGACAGGGGAGTACAGATACGCAGTATTTT. Its protein is CASSKGQGSTDTQYF. J is TRBJ2-3 and V is TRBV3-1 (or the pseudogene TRBV3-2); 10 nucleotides line up with TRBD1. The CDR3 is 15 residues long. Trimming took 5 bases from V and 3 from J; bases not matched to a gene: 5. Germline V gene lookup returns CDR1 LGHDT and CDR2 YNNKEL (reference sequence).

The gene calls are TRBV6-2 or TRBV6-3 and TRBJ2-7; 7 bases agree with TRBD2. V lost 4 bases and J lost 3; bases outside the gene matches: 6. The CDR3 length is 14 residues. CDR1 MNHEY and CDR2 SVGEGT come from the germline V gene. Here the CDR3 DNA reads TGTGCCAGCAGTTCCCGGGGACTAATCTACGAGCAGTACTTC. Translated: CASSSRGLIYEQYF.

The rearrangement joins TRBV28 to TRBJ1-2; 7 bases fit TRBD1. The CDR3 covers 14 residues. V lost 8 bases to trimming and J lost 2 bases; unmatched junction nucleotides: 8. The germline V gene has CDR1 MDHEN and CDR2 SYDVKM. The CDR3 DNA reads as TGTGCCAGCCCGATCCGGGACAGCAACTATGGCTACACCTTC. Its protein is CASPIRDSNYGYTF.

This clone showed up just a few times. This rearrangement joins TRBV30 to TRBJ1-5; D gene uncertain. The V gene's germline CDR1 is GTSNPN and CDR2 SVGIG (reference sequence). V was shortened by 2 bases and J by 0 bases, with 8 bases between the two germline ends. CDR3 length: 14 residues. The CDR3 DNA reads as TGTGCCTGGAGTTTCATAGATAGCAATCAGCCCCAGCATTTT. Its translation: CAWSFIDSNQPQHF.

The chain combines TRBV7-9 with TRBJ2-1, with TRBD2 identical over 11 bases. From germline, CDR1 is SEHNR and CDR2 FQNEAQ (reference sequence). The CDR3 is 14 residues long. J was trimmed by 15 bases and V by 1 base; bases with no gene match: 8. CDR3 in DNA: TGTGCCAGCAGCTTAGAACTAGCGGGAGAATATGCGTTCTTC. Protein product: CASSLELAGEYAFF.

The rearrangement links TRBV27 to TRBJ1-4; D perhaps matches TRBD1 (5 bases). V was trimmed by 1 base and J by 8 bases, leaving 17 bases between them. Germline lookup yields CDR1 MNHEY and CDR2 SMNVEV (reference sequence). The CDR3 length is 16 residues. CDR3 protein: CASSLWSGGAREKLFF. In nucleotides, the CDR3 is TGTGCCAGCAGTTTATGGTCGGGAGGGGCTCGGGAAAAACTGTTTTTT.

The V gene is TRBV19, the J gene TRBJ1-2; 7 bases match TRBD1. V lost 4 bases, J lost 3 bases, and 8 bases stayed unmatched. CDR3 length: 15 residues. The germline gives CDR1 LNHDA, CDR2 SQIVND (reference sequence). The CDR3 DNA sequence: TGTGCCAGTAGTACGAACAGGGGACGTCACTATGGCTACACCTTC. It encodes CASSTNRGRHYGYTF. The full variable domain, rest sourced from reference TRBV19 and TRBJ1-2, is DGGITQSPKYLFRKEGQNVTLSCEQNLNHDAMYWYRQDPGQGLRLIYYSQIVNDFQKGDIAEGYSVSREKKESFPLTVTSAQKNPTAFYLCASSTNRGRHYGYTFGSGTRLTVV.

The gene calls are TRBV13 and TRBJ1-6; possible D gene TRBD1, 6 bases. Germline lookup yields CDR1 PRHDT and CDR2 FYEKMQ (reference sequence). The CDR3 extends over 15 amino acids. V was cut by 5 bases and J by 7 bases, with 15 bases left in between. The CDR3 DNA reads as TGTGCCAGCAGCGGCGGGGGTCAGGGGAATTCACCCCTCCACTTT. Translation gives CASSGGGQGNSPLHF. Based on the CDR3 plus reference TRBV13 and TRBJ1-6, the full variable domain is AAGVIQSPRHLIKEKRETATLKCYPIPRHDTVYWYQQGPGQDPQFLISFYEKMQSDKGSIPDRFSAQQFSDYHSELNMSSLELGDSALYFCASSGGGQGNSPLHFGNGTRLTVT.

This rearrangement joins TRBV19 to TRBJ1-4, with 8 positions matching TRBD1. The CDR3 runs to 14 residues. CDR1 is LNHDA and CDR2 is SQIVND in the germline V gene (reference sequence). The J segment lost 7 bases and the V segment lost 9 bases, leaving 10 bases of the junction unmatched. The CDR3 protein is CASRSQGASEKLFF. The CDR3 bases are TGTGCCAGCCGTTCCCAGGGGGCGAGTGAAAAACTGTTTTTT. The whole variable domain, remainder taken from reference TRBV19 and TRBJ1-4, is DGGITQSPKYLFRKEGQNVTLSCEQNLNHDAMYWYRQDPGQGLRLIYYSQIVNDFQKGDIAEGYSVSREKKESFPLTVTSAQKNPTAFYLCASRSQGASEKLFFGSGTQLSVL.

The gene calls are TRBV18 and TRBJ1-6; TRBD1 is a possible D gene (5 bases). The germline CDR1 and CDR2 sequences are KGHSH and LQKENI. This CDR3 region has 16 residues. Between the trimmed V and J ends, which lost 3 bases and 7 bases, there was a span of 16 bases. CDR3 sequence: CASSPRPGLVNSPLHF. The CDR3, as DNA: TGTGCCAGCTCACCGCGGCCGGGACTCGTGAATTCACCCCTCCACTTT.

V is TRBV30 and J is TRBJ2-7; D unclear. V dropped 3 bases and J dropped 2 bases, with 14 bases sitting between them. The length of the CDR3 is 14 residues. Germline V gene lookup returns CDR1 GTSNPN and CDR2 SVGIG (reference sequence). The CDR3 is CAWRPRSRAYEQYF. The CDR3 region has the DNA TGTGCCTGGAGGCCTAGATCTAGAGCCTACGAGCAGTACTTC.

CDR3 protein: CASSSAGTGGQAFF. CDR3 bases: TGTGCCAGCAGCTCAGCCGGGACAGGGGGCCAAGCTTTCTTT. The chain combines TRBV7-9 with TRBJ1-1, with 12 bases that match TRBD1. CDR3 size: 14 residues. Trimming cost V 4 bases and J 9 bases; bases outside gene matches: 6. The germline CDR1 and CDR2 sequences are SEHNR and FQNEAQ (reference sequence).

The chain is built from TRBV5-6 and TRBJ1-1, with D unresolved. V lost 4 bases to trimming and J lost 0 bases, with 7 bases between them. This CDR3 has 13 amino acids. The germline CDR1 and CDR2 sequences are SGHDT and YYEEEE. This chain's CDR3 is CASSQTVNTEAFF. The DNA for the CDR3 is TGTGCCAGCAGCCAGACTGTGAACACTGAAGCTTTCTTT.

The chain is built from TRBV7-9 and TRBJ1-3; no reliable D call. This CDR3 region has 14 residues. Germline V gene data show CDR1 as SEHNR and CDR2 as FQNEAQ (reference sequence). Deletions cut 6 bases from V and 7 bases from J, with 16 bases between. CDR3 nucleotide sequence: TGTGCCAGCAGTGACGGAGTCCCGAGGAACACCATATATTTT. This sequence encodes CASSDGVPRNTIYF.

The chain carries TRBV4-2 and TRBJ1-3; D is unresolved. Trimming shortened V by 0 bases and J by 0 bases, and 6 bases separated the two germline ends. Germline V lookup: CDR1 LGHNA, CDR2 YNFKEQ. The CDR3 contains 15 residues. The CDR3 nucleotides read TGTGCCAGCAGCCAAGATCCGTCCTCTGGAAACACCATATATTTT. Its protein product is CASSQDPSSGNTIYF.

This rearrangement joins TRBV11-2 to TRBJ1-5, with D uncertain. This CDR3 has 16 amino acids. Deletions cut 3 bases from V and 5 bases from J, with 17 bases between. The germline V gene has CDR1 SGHAT and CDR2 FQNNGV. Here the CDR3 DNA reads TGTGCCAGCAGCTTTAACAGTCGAGCTGAGTATCAGCCCCAGCATTTT. Protein sequence: CASSFNSRAEYQPQHF.

This clone was seen just once. The CDR3 sequence is CASSLAIPDNYGYTF. Written as DNA, the CDR3 is TGTGCCAGCAGCTTAGCGATCCCAGATAACTATGGCTACACCTTC. The gene calls are TRBV7-9 and TRBJ1-2; D call uncertain. V lost 0 bases and J 1 base, leaving 9 bases between the germline ends. Germline CDR1 and CDR2: SEHNR and FQNEAQ (reference sequence). The CDR3 extends over 15 amino acids.

The gene calls are TRBV6-5 and TRBJ1-4; no firm D call. V lost 2 bases, J lost 1 base, and 5 bases lay in between. CDR3 length: 14 residues. The germline V gene has CDR1 MNHEY and CDR2 SVGAGI. The chain's CDR3 is CASSYSRTNEKLFF. The DNA of the CDR3 is TGTGCCAGCAGTTACAGTAGAACTAATGAAAAACTGTTTTTT.

V usage is TRBV6-6 and J usage is TRBJ2-3; TRBD2 agrees at 8 bases. The CDR3 runs to 16 residues. Germline V gives CDR1 MNHNY, CDR2 SVGAGI (reference sequence). After removal of 2 bases from V and 2 bases from J, the junction contained 6 bases not matched to a gene. DNA for the CDR3: TGTGCCAGCAGTTACAGTGGGACTAGATTCACAGATACGCAGTATTTT. Protein product: CASSYSGTRFTDTQYF.

This chain joins TRBV9 and TRBJ2-7, with D possibly matching TRBD2 (5 bases). CDR1 is SGDLS and CDR2 is YYNGEE in the germline V gene. The CDR3 has 14 residues. With 1 base removed from V and 3 bases from J, the gap between germline ends came to 11 bases. As DNA, the CDR3 is TGTGCCAGCAGCGTATACGAGGGCCACTACGAGCAGTACTTC. It specifies CASSVYEGHYEQYF.

This sequence joins TRBV18 and TRBJ2-7; D is unresolved. The CDR3 is 15 amino acids. Trimming pared 0 bases from V and 1 base from J, leaving 10 bases between. CDR1 and CDR2 from the germline V gene are KGHSH and LQKENI. CDR3 bases: TGTGCCAGCTCACCACCAGCCAGGCCGTCCTACGAGCAGTACTTC. The encoded protein is CASSPPARPSYEQYF.

The chain employs TRBV30 and TRBJ1-1; D gene unclear. CDR1 and CDR2 from the germline V gene are GTSNPN and SVGIG (reference sequence). The CDR3 is 15 amino acids. The ends were cut back, 8 bases at V and 3 bases at J, with 22 bases in the middle. The CDR3 DNA sequence: TGTGCCATGTTCCCAAATGCGTGGGGAGACACTGAAGCTTTCTTT. The encoded protein is CAMFPNAWGDTEAFF.